Each of the 5 T cell receptor beta chains below was sequenced from the same sample in a study of cytomegalovirus exposure and HLA in healthy donors. PCR amplification relied on 60 Vbeta primers (plus 13 Jbeta primers). The repertoire was sequenced with immunoSEQ multiplex PCR; TCRdb's copy has only in-frame clones and lacks some. The table includes 60,000 to 75,000 clones, roughly 67% detected once. Sequencing was carried out using PBMCs. These receptors were obtained from a man aged 50-60 years in good health and CMV-seronegative.

In DNA form, the CDR3 reads TGTGCCTGGGGAATAGGGGGCGGGGAGCTGTTTTTT. It is translated as CAWGIGGGELFF. V and J are TRBV30 and TRBJ2-2; D perhaps matches TRBD1 (6 bases). Germline V lookup: CDR1 GTSNPN, CDR2 SVGIG (reference sequence). The ends were cut back, 5 bases at V and 7 bases at J, with 11 bases in the middle. This CDR3 comprises 12 residues. Filled out from reference TRBV30 and TRBJ2-2, the complete variable domain reads SQTIHQWPATLVQPVGSPLSLECTVEGTSNPNLYWYRQAAGRGLQLLFYSVGIGQISSEVPQNLSASRPQDRQFILSSKKLLLSDSGFYLCAWGIGGGELFFGEGSRLTVL.

V is TRBV2 and J is TRBJ2-5, with a possible D match to TRBD2 (6 bases). The CDR3 contains 16 residues. V lost 4 bases, J lost 2 bases, and 17 bases lay in between. Germline-derived CDR1 and CDR2 are SNHLY and FYNNEI. The CDR3 DNA reads TGTGCCAGCAGTGTACCTCTCATGGGAGGACAAGAGACCCAGTACTTC. Its protein is CASSVPLMGGQETQYF. The variable domain in full, with the rest retrieved from reference TRBV2 and TRBJ2-5, is EPEVTQTPSHQVTQMGQEVILRCVPISNHLYFYWYRQILGQKVEFLVSFYNNEISEKSEIFDDQFSVERPDGSNFTLKIRSTKLEDSAMYFCASSVPLMGGQETQYFGPGTRLLVL.

The chain has TRBV6-5 and TRBJ1-1; D not certain. Germline V lookup: CDR1 MNHEY, CDR2 SVGAGI. The CDR3 covers 13 residues. V was clipped by 4 bases and J by 0 bases, with 6 bases between them. The CDR3 nucleotides are TGTGCCAGCAGTTCCGGTATGAACACTGAAGCTTTCTTT. It translates to CASSSGMNTEAFF.

This clone showed up just a few times. The V gene is TRBV5-5, the J gene TRBJ1-1, with 9 positions matching TRBD1. After removal of 2 bases from V and 0 bases from J, the junction contained 11 bases not matched to a gene. The CDR3 runs to 18 residues. CDR1 SGHKS and CDR2 YYEKEE come from the germline V gene (reference sequence). CDR3 DNA: TGTGCCAGCAGCTTAGTCCGCCGGGACAGGGTTTTGAACACTGAAGCTTTCTTT. This sequence encodes CASSLVRRDRVLNTEAFF.

The chain joins TRBV4-1 to TRBJ2-7; 7 positions agree with TRBD2. CDR3 length: 15 residues. Germline lookup yields CDR1 MGHRA and CDR2 YSYEKL. V was pared by 0 bases and J by 2 bases, with 4 bases of the junction left unmatched. The CDR3 here is CASSQERGGPYEQYF. In DNA form, the CDR3 reads TGCGCCAGCAGCCAAGAACGCGGGGGTCCCTACGAGCAGTACTTC.